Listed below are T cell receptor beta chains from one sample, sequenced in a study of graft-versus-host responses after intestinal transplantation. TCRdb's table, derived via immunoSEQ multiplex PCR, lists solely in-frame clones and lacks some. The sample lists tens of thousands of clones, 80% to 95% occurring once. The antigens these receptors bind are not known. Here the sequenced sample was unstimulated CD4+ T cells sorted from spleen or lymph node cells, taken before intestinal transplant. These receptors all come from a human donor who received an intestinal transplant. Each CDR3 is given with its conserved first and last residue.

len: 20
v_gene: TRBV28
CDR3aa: CASSFPYAPGQGRDTGELFF

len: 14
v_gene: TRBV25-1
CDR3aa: CASTPGGQAYGYTF

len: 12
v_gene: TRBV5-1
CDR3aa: CASSFNTGELFF

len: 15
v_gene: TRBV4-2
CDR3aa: CASSQVWTGNTEAFF

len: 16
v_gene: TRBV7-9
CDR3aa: CASSLTALSSYNEQFF

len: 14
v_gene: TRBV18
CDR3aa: CASSPGYSGNTIYF

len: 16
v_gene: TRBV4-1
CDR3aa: CASSQVVAGAGNEQFF

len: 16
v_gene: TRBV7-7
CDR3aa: CASSPLLAEGKYEQYF

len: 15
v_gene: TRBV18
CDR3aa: CASSPVRGSGYEQYF

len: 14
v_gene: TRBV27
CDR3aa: CASRSGTVNQPQHF

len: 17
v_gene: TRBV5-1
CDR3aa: CASSLVSGAFGHNEQFF

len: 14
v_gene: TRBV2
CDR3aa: CASKKGVSTDTQYF

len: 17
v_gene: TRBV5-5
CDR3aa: CASSPIVVTSGSHTQYF

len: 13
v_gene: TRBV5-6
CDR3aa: CASSLGGYYEQYF

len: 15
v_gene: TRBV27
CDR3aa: CASTRNPFSIYGYTF

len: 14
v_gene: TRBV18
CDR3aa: CASSASGTIYEQYF